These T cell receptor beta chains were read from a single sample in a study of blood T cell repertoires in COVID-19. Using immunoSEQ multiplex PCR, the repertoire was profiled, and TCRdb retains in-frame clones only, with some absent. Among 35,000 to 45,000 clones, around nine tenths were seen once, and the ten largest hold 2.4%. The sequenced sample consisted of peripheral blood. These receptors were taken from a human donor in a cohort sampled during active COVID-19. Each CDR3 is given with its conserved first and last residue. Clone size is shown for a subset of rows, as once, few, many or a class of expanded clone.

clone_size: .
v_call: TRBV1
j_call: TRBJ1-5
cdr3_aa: CTSSQLGQGICQPQHF

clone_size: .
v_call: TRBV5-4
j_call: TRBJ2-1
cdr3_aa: CASGELAGGGYNEQFF

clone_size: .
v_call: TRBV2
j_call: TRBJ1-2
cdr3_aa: CASKEGAVGYGYTF

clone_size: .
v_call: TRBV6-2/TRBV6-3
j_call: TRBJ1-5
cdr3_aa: CASSSYSNQPQHF

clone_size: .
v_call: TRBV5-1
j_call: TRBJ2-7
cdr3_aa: CASSLVILQGRRNEQYF

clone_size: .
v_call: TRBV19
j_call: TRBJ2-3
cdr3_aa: CASTLQGTDTQYF

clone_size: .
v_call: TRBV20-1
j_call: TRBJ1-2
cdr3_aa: CSASTGPHGYTF

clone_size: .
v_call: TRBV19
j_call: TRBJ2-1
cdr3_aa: CASSFGATTYNEQFF

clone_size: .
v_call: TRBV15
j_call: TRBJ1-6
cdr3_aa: CATSRPQTQGSYNSPLHF

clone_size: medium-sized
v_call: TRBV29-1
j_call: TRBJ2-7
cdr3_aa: CSVPRDREYEQYF

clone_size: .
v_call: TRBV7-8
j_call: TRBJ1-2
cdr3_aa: CASSARGAYGYTF

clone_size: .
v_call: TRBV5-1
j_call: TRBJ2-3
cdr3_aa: CASSPTAGEIDTQYF

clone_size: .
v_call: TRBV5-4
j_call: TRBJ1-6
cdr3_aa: CASSPLAGQASNSPLHF

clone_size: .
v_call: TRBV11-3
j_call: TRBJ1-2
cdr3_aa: CASSLRGKGNYGYTF

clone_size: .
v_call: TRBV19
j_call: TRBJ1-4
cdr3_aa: CASSSAVANEKLFF

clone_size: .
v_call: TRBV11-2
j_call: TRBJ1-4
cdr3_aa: CASSSDRFNEKLFF

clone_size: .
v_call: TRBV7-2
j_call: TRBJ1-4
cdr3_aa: CASSQRGGRSEKLFF

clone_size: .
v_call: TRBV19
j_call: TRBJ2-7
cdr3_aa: CASSVGGAYEQYF